A single sample gave rise to the 26 T cell receptor beta chains below, sequenced in a study of control samples from healthy donors and cancer patients. Assay used: immunoSEQ multiplex PCR; TCRdb lists only in-frame clones, some missing. The table records about 95,000 clones, about 87% of them present only once. The sequenced sample was blood. These receptor sequences come from a woman between 65 and 79 years old in good health.

The chain links TRBV12-3 or TRBV12-4 to TRBJ1-4, with D uncertain. This CDR3 contains 13 residues. Trimming stripped 7 bases from V and 3 bases from J, with 9 bases between. The CDR3 reads CASTLWPNEKLFF. CDR3 bases: TGTGCCAGCACCCTGTGGCCTAATGAAAAACTGTTTTTT.

The CDR3 bases are TGTGCCAGCAGCCGGGACAGGGGGTCCCAAGAGACCCAGTACTTC. This encodes CASSRDRGSQETQYF. V is TRBV7-8 and J is TRBJ2-5, with TRBD1 matching over 11 bases. The CDR3 is 15 residues long. With 5 bases clipped from V and 1 base from J, the junction kept 3 bases outside the gene matches. Per the germline V gene, CDR1 is SGHVS and CDR2 is FQNEAQ.

The rearrangement joins TRBV2 to TRBJ1-2; weak D call: TRBD1 (6 bases). The V gene's germline CDR1 is SNHLY and CDR2 FYNNEI. Trimming left V 8 bases short and J 5 bases short, with 24 bases between. The CDR3 sequence is 16 residues long. The CDR3 region has the DNA TGTGCCAGCGAGAACTCCGGGACATTTAAAGGGTATGGCTACACCTTC. Its translation is CASENSGTFKGYGYTF.

The genes are TRBV6-6 and TRBJ2-7; tentatively, D is TRBD1 or TRBD2 (5 bases each). V was trimmed by 3 bases and J by 7 bases, leaving 19 bases between them. Germline V gene data show CDR1 as MNHNY and CDR2 as SVGAGI (reference sequence). This CDR3 has 15 amino acids. Here the CDR3 reads CASSYGGRAQGEQYF. CDR3 in DNA: TGTGCCAGCAGTTATGGAGGCAGGGCGCAGGGTGAGCAGTACTTC.

This clone has more than one count but fewer than ten. This chain links TRBV24-1 with TRBJ2-7, with 11 bases matching TRBD1. The CDR3 loop spans 15 amino acids. Germline CDR1 is KGHDR and CDR2 is SFDVKD. The ends lost 5 bases at V and 1 base at J; junction bases unmatched: 3. CDR3 nucleotides: TGTGCCACCAGTGGAGGGACAGGGGGATCCTACGAGCAGTACTTC. It specifies CATSGGTGGSYEQYF.

The sample holds one count of this clone. V is TRBV7-2 and J is TRBJ1-1; 11 nucleotides match TRBD1. V was pared by 5 bases and J by 5 bases, with 7 bases of the junction left unmatched. Germline lookup yields CDR1 SGHTA and CDR2 FQGNSA. This CDR3 is built from 15 residues. CDR3 sequence: CASSTWTGGWTEAFF. DNA of the CDR3: TGTGCCAGCAGCACATGGACAGGGGGCTGGACTGAAGCTTTCTTT.

The chain combines TRBV28 with TRBJ1-1, with a possible D match to TRBD1 (5 bases). Trimming removed 8 bases at V and 7 bases at J, with 20 bases between. Per germline, CDR1 MDHEN and CDR2 SYDVKM. This CDR3 is 14 amino acids long. CDR3 DNA sequence: TGTGCCAGCCAAGCAGGGCGGCTGCAGATTGAAGCTTTCTTT. This translates into CASQAGRLQIEAFF.

The chain employs TRBV6-2 or TRBV6-3 and TRBJ2-2; 14 bases match TRBD2. This CDR3 is 18 amino acids long. Germline CDR1 and CDR2: MNHEY and SVGEGT. V gave up 6 bases and J gave up 6 bases; unmatched junction bases: 12. This CDR3 is CASSSLLGLAGVAGELFF. In DNA, the CDR3 is TGTGCCAGCAGCTCTCTTTTGGGACTAGCGGGAGTTGCCGGGGAGCTGTTTTTT.

This clone was detected only once. This sequence joins TRBV4-2 and TRBJ2-5; 10 bases agree with TRBD2. The germline V gene has CDR1 LGHNA and CDR2 YNFKEQ. V lost 0 bases to trimming and J lost 4 bases; unmatched junction nucleotides: 5. This CDR3 is 16 amino acids long. The chain's CDR3 is CASSQEISGGSETQYF. CDR3 bases: TGTGCCAGCAGCCAAGAGATTAGCGGGGGGTCAGAGACCCAGTACTTC.

The chain employs TRBV5-6 and TRBJ2-7; tentatively, D is TRBD1 (5 bases). This CDR3 contains 13 residues. Per the germline V gene, CDR1 is SGHDT and CDR2 is YYEEEE. The ends were cut back, 7 bases at V and 0 bases at J, with 11 bases in the middle. CDR3 sequence reads: CASGARSSYEQYF. For the CDR3, the DNA is TGTGCCAGCGGGGCCAGGAGCTCCTACGAGCAGTACTTC.

The J gene is TRBJ1-1, the V gene TRBV5-4; D might be TRBD1 (5 bases). Germline V gene sequence: CDR1 SGHNT, CDR2 YYREEE (reference sequence). Trimming cost V 3 bases and J 2 bases, with 8 bases left between them. This CDR3 is built from 13 residues. The chain's CDR3 is CASSSQGNTEAFF. The CDR3 DNA follows: TGTGCCAGCAGCTCTCAGGGTAACACTGAAGCTTTCTTT.

CDR3 DNA: TGTGCCAGCAGTGAAACCAGCAATCAGCCCCAGCATTTT. Translation: CASSETSNQPQHF. This chain uses TRBV6-1 with TRBJ1-5; D gene unclear. Germline CDR1 is MNHNS and CDR2 is SASEGT. V lost 2 bases and J 1 base, leaving 3 bases between the germline ends. This CDR3 comprises 13 residues.

This clone was detected only once. This sequence joins TRBV9 and TRBJ1-3; D uncertain. V gave up 5 bases and J gave up 0 bases, with 15 bases separating them. The germline V gene encodes CDR1 SGDLS and CDR2 YYNGEE. The CDR3 totals 16 residues. CDR3 sequence (DNA): TGTGCCAGCAGGAGAGGAGATAGCTTCTCTGGAAACACCATATATTTT. Residues: CASRRGDSFSGNTIYF.

The chain uses TRBV9 and TRBJ1-2; D gene unclear. The ends were cut back, 0 bases at V and 1 base at J, with 7 bases in the middle. Germline V gene sequence: CDR1 SGDLS, CDR2 YYNGEE. The CDR3 extends over 14 amino acids. The CDR3 here is CASSVDSVNYGYTF. DNA for the CDR3: TGTGCCAGCAGCGTAGACAGCGTTAACTATGGCTACACCTTC.

The rearrangement links TRBV27 to TRBJ2-1; possibly TRBD2 for D (6 bases). CDR1 MNHEY and CDR2 SMNVEV come from the germline V gene (reference sequence). Trimming shortened V by 4 bases and J by 4 bases, and 14 bases separated the two germline ends. CDR3 length: 15 amino acids. The DNA of the CDR3 is TGTGCCAGCAGTTCTCTCACTAGCAGTTACAATGAGCAGTTCTTC. It is translated as CASSSLTSSYNEQFF.

The rearrangement links TRBV5-6 to TRBJ1-6, with 10 bases aligning to TRBD1. The V and J ends lost 3 bases and 0 bases, in that order; junction bases with no gene match: 9. The CDR3 loop spans 19 amino acids. The germline CDR1 and CDR2 sequences are SGHDT and YYEEEE. CDR3 in DNA: TGTGCCAGCAGCTCCGGGACAGGGGACGAGAGCTCCTATAATTCACCCCTCCACTTT. It codes for CASSSGTGDESSYNSPLHF.

The chain employs TRBV14 and TRBJ2-7, with D perhaps matching TRBD2 (6 bases). V was clipped by 1 base and J by 6 bases, with 10 bases between them. The CDR3 runs to 13 residues. Germline lookup yields CDR1 SGHDN and CDR2 FVKESK. CDR3 DNA: TGTGCCAGCAGCCAAGGAGAAGCGGGCGAGCAGTACTTC. Translating gives CASSQGEAGEQYF.

This chain connects TRBV6-1 to TRBJ2-1; 8 nucleotides line up with TRBD2. Germline V gene sequence: CDR1 MNHNS, CDR2 SASEGT. The CDR3 consists of 16 residues. V shed 4 bases and J 7 bases; nucleotides not matched to a gene: 12. Written as DNA, the CDR3 is TGTGCCAGCAGTGGAGGCGGCGGGAGGATCCGGAATGAGCAGTTCTTC. Its translation is CASSGGGGRIRNEQFF.

V usage is TRBV2 and J usage is TRBJ1-1; no reliable D call. Germline CDR1 and CDR2: SNHLY and FYNNEI. This CDR3 has 12 amino acids. V lost 4 bases and J 3 bases, leaving 6 bases between the germline ends. For the CDR3, the DNA is TGTGCCAGCAGTGTTCAGGACACTGAAGCTTTCTTT. Its protein is CASSVQDTEAFF. The full variable domain, in which reference TRBV2 and TRBJ1-1 provide the parts outside the CDR3, is EPEVTQTPSHQVTQMGQEVILRCVPISNHLYFYWYRQILGQKVEFLVSFYNNEISEKSEIFDDQFSVERPDGSNFTLKIRSTKLEDSAMYFCASSVQDTEAFFGQGTRLTVV.

This clone was recorded a few times. The V call is TRBV24-1, the J call TRBJ2-1; no reliable D call. This CDR3 has 14 residues. The ends were cut back, 9 bases at V and 0 bases at J, with 11 bases in the middle. CDR1 is KGHDR and CDR2 is SFDVKD in the germline V gene. This chain's CDR3 is CATLGGASYNEQFF. CDR3 DNA: TGTGCCACCTTAGGCGGTGCCTCCTACAATGAGCAGTTCTTC.

The CDR3 DNA reads TGTGCCAGCAGCTTGGGGTTCATTCAGTCTAATGAAAAACTGTTTTTT. Protein: CASSLGFIQSNEKLFF. The chain has TRBV5-5 and TRBJ1-4; D unclear. Germline-derived CDR1 and CDR2 are SGHKS and YYEKEE (reference sequence). The CDR3 consists of 16 residues. V was cut by 0 bases and J by 3 bases, with 12 bases left in between.

A few counts support this clone. This sequence joins TRBV2 and TRBJ2-7; D tentatively fits TRBD1 or TRBD2 (5 bases each). Germline lookup yields CDR1 SNHLY and CDR2 FYNNEI. The CDR3 spans 15 residues. Trimming left V 5 bases short and J 6 bases short, with 20 bases between. CDR3 nucleotides: TGTGCCAGCAGTCGGTCCTTCGTTAGGGGACCCGAGCAGTACTTC. It specifies CASSRSFVRGPEQYF.

This clone was seen a handful of times. This rearrangement joins TRBV4-1 to TRBJ2-1; the match to TRBD1 covers 8 bases. The J segment lost 3 bases and the V segment lost 3 bases, leaving 4 bases of the junction unmatched. The germline V gene has CDR1 MGHRA and CDR2 YSYEKL. There are 15 residues in the CDR3. CDR3 nucleotide sequence: TGCGCCAGCAGCCAGTCGACAGGGGTCTACAATGAGCAGTTCTTC. Translation: CASSQSTGVYNEQFF.

J is TRBJ2-2 and V is TRBV7-2; D gene unclear. V was cut by 5 bases and J by 4 bases, with 8 bases left in between. The CDR3 covers 13 residues. The germline V gene encodes CDR1 SGHTA and CDR2 FQGNSA. The CDR3 sequence is CASSLSATGELFF. CDR3 in DNA: TGTGCCAGCAGCCTTTCCGCCACCGGGGAGCTGTTTTTT.

V gene TRBV7-6 combines with J gene TRBJ2-3; TRBD2 might be the D (7 bases). CDR1 SGHVS and CDR2 FNYEAQ come from the germline V gene. The CDR3 is made up of 16 amino acids. The V end was cut by 5 bases, the J end by 2 bases, with 17 bases between. CDR3 amino acids: CASSPLAGATTDTQYF. CDR3 sequence (DNA): TGTGCCAGCAGCCCTCTGGCGGGGGCTACCACAGATACGCAGTATTTT.

The gene calls are TRBV20-1 and TRBJ1-5; 10 positions match TRBD1. Germline V gene lookup returns CDR1 DFQATT and CDR2 SNEGSKA (reference sequence). With V trimmed by 3 bases and J by 4 bases, 6 bases remained unmatched. The CDR3 spans 15 residues. The CDR3 coding sequence is TGCAGTGCTAGTTCATGGGACAGGGGAAATCAGCCCCAGCATTTT. Translated, it gives CSASSWDRGNQPQHF.